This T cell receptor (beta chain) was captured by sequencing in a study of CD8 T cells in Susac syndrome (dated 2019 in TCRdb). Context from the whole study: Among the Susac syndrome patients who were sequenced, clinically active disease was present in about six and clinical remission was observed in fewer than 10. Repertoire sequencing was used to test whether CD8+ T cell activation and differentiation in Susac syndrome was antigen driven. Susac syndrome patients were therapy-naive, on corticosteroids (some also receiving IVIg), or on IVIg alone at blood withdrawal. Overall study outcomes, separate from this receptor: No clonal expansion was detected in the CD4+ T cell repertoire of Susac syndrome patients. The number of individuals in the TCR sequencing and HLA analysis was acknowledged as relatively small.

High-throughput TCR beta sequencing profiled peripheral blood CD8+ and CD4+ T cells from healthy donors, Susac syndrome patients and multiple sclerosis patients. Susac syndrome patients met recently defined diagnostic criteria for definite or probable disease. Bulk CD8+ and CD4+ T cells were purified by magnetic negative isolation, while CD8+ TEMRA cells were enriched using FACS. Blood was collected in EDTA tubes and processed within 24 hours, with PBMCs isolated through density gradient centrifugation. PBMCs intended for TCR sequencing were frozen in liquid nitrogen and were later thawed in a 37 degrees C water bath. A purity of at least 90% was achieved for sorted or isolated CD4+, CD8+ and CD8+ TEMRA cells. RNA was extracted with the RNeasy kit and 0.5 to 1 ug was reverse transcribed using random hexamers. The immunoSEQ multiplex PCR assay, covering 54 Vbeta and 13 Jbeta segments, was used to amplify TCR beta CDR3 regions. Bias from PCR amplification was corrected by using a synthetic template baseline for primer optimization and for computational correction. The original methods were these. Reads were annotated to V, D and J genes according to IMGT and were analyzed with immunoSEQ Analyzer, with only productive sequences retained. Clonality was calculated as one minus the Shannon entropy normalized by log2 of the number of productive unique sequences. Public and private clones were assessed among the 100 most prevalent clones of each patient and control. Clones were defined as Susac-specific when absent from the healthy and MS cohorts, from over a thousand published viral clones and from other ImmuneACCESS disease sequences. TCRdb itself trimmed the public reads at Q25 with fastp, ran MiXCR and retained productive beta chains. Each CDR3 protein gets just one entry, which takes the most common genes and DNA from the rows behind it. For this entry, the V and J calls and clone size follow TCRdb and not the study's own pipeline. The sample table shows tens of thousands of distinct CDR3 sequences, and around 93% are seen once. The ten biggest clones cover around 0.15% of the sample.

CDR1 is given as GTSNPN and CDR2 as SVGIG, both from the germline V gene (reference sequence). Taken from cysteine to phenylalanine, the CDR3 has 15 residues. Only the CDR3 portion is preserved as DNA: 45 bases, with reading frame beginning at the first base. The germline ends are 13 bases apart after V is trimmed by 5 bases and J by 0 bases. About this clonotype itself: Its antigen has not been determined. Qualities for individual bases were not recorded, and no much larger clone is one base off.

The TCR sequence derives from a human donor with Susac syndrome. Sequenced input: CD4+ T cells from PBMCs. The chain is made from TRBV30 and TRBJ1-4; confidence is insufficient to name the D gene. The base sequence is TGTGCCTGGCAAATAGGGAGCACAACTAATGAAAAACTGTTTTTT. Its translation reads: CAWQIGSTTNEKLFF.